These T cell receptor beta chains were read from a single sample in a study of shared clonotypes between healthy human individuals. Generated by immunoSEQ multiplex PCR, the TCRdb table keeps only in-frame clones and is missing some. The sample has around 2,000,000 clones, just under 95% seen once. Sequenced: naive CD8+ T cells sorted from blood. The receptors shown here come from a man aged 18 to 29 in good health. CDR3s include the opening cysteine and the closing phenylalanine or tryptophan. The D gene is left open where the match is weak. Clone sizes are given selectively: once, few, many, or a class where the clone is expanded.

-,TRBV14,-,TRBJ1-2,TGTGCCAGCAGCCAAGAGTCCGGACGGGACTATGGCTACACCTTC,CASSQESGRDYGYTF
-,TRBV28,-,TRBJ1-4,TGTGCCAGCAGTTTACGGCCGATGGATGAAAAACTGTTTTTT,CASSLRPMDEKLFF
-,TRBV27,TRBD1,TRBJ2-7,TGTGCCAGCAGCGTCGTTGGGACAGGGCTATACGAGCAGTACTTC,CASSVVGTGLYEQYF
-,TRBV5-6,TRBD1,TRBJ2-3,TGTGCCAGCAGCTTGGTGCCAGGGGGCCCAGATACGCAGTATTTT,CASSLVPGGPDTQYF
-,TRBV7-2,-,TRBJ2-5,TGTGCCAGCAGCCAAAGCCCCCTTTTTGACCAGTACTTC,CASSQSPLFDQYF
-,TRBV13,-,TRBJ2-7,TGTGCCAGCAGCCGGTCCCCCCCAGAACAGACCTACGAGCAGTACTTC,CASSRSPPEQTYEQYF
-,TRBV28,-,TRBJ2-1,TGTGCCACCGCCGACGGGATTGGAGACAATGAGCAGTTCTTC,CATADGIGDNEQFF
-,TRBV15,TRBD2,TRBJ2-1,TGTGCCACCAGCCCAGGGCCGGGACTAGCGGGAAATGAGCAGTTCTTC,CATSPGPGLAGNEQFF
once,TRBV28,-,TRBJ1-1,TGTGCCAGCAGTTCCCTGCCGAACACTGAAGCTTTCTTT,CASSSLPNTEAFF
-,TRBV6-5,-,TRBJ1-5,TGTGCCAGCAGTTCACAGACGGACAGCCTAGGTCAGCCCCAGCATTTT,CASSSQTDSLGQPQHF
-,TRBV4-3,TRBD1,TRBJ2-1,TGCGCCAGCAGCCAAGATCCCCTGGACAGGGAGCAGTTCTTC,CASSQDPLDREQFF
once,TRBV6-5,TRBD1,TRBJ2-7,TGTGCCAGCAGCTGGGCCGGGACAGGGGTCAACGAGCAGTACTTC,CASSWAGTGVNEQYF
-,TRBV10-3,-,TRBJ2-1,TGTGCCATCAGTGGGCCCCCCGACAATGAGCAGTTCTTC,CAISGPPDNEQFF
-,TRBV6-1,TRBD1,TRBJ1-2,TGTGCCAGCAGGGCAGGGGGGGACTATGGCTACACCTTC,CASRAGGDYGYTF